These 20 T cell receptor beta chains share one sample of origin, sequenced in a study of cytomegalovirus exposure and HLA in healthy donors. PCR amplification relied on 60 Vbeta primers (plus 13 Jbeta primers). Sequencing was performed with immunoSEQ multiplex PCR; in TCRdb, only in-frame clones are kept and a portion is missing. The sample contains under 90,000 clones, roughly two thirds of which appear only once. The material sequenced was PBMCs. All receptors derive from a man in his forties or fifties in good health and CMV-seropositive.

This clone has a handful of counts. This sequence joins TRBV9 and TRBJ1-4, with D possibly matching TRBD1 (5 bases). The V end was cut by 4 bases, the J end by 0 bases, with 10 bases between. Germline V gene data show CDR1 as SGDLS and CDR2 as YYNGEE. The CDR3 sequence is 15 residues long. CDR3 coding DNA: TGTGCCAGCAGCTACGACAGTGCAACTAATGAAAAACTGTTTTTT. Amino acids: CASSYDSATNEKLFF.

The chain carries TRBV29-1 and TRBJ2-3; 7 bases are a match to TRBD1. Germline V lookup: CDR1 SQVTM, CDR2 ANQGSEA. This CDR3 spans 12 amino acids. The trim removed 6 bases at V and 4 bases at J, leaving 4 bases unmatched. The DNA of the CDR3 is TGCAGCGTATGGACAGGCCCAGATACGCAGTATTTT. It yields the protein CSVWTGPDTQYF.

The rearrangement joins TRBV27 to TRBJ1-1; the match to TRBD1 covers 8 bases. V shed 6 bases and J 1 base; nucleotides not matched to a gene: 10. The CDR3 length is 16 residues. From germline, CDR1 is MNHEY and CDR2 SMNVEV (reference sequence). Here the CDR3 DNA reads TGTGCCAGCAGCCCGGGACAGGACGGATGGAACACTGAAGCTTTCTTT. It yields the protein CASSPGQDGWNTEAFF.

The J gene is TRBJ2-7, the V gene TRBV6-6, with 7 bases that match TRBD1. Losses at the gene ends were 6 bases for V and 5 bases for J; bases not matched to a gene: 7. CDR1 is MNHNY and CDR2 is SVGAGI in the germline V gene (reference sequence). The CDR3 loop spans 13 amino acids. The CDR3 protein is CASSLTDRNEQYF. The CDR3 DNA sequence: TGTGCCAGCAGCCTTACGGACAGGAACGAGCAGTACTTC.

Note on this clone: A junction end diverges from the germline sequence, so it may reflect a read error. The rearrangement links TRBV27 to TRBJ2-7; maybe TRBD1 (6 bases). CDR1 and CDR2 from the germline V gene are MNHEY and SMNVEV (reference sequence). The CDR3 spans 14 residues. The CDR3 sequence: CACRRTDGFYEQYF. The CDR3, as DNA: TGTGCCTGCAGAAGGACAGACGGCTTCTACGAGCAGTACTTC.

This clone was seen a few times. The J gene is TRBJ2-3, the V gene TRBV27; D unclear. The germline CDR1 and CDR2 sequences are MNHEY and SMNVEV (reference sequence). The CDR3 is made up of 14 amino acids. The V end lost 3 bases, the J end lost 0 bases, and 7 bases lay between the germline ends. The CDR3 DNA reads TGTGCCAGCAGTTTTAGCTGGAGCACAGATACGCAGTATTTT. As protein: CASSFSWSTDTQYF.

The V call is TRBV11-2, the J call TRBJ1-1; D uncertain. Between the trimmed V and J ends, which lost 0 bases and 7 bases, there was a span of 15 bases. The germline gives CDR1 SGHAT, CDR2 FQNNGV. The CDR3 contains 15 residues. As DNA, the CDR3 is TGTGCCAGCAGCTTAGACCCCTCTCCGAGCTATGAAGCTTTCTTT. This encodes CASSLDPSPSYEAFF.

CDR3 sequence: CSVCVSGINIQYF. The CDR3 region has the DNA TGCAGCGTTTGCGTCTCAGGGATAAACATTCAGTACTTC. V is TRBV29-1 and J is TRBJ2-4, with a possible D match to TRBD1 (5 bases). The CDR3 has 13 residues. Germline CDR1 SQVTM, CDR2 ANQGSEA. V lost 5 bases to trimming and J lost 6 bases, with 14 bases between them.

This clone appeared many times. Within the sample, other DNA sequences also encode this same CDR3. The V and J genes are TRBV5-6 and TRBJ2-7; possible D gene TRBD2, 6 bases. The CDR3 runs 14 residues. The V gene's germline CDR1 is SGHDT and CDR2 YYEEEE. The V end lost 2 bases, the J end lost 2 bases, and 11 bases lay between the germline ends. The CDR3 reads CASSFPGLAYEQYF. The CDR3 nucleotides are TGTGCCAGCAGCTTCCCGGGACTTGCCTACGAGCAGTACTTC.

CDR3 sequence (DNA): TGCGCCAGCAGTGAAGGGACAGGGGGCACGTCGAGGGAGACCCAGTACTTC. Its translation is CASSEGTGGTSRETQYF. The chain employs TRBV5-1 and TRBJ2-5; 12 nucleotides align to TRBD1. V dropped 5 bases and J dropped 5; count of bases not matched to a gene: 13. Germline values: CDR1 SGHRS, CDR2 YFSETQ. The CDR3 is 17 amino acids.

The CDR3 loop reads CASRKIDNEKLFF. CDR3 DNA: TGTGCCAGCAGGAAGATAGATAATGAAAAACTGTTTTTT. V is TRBV6-5 and J is TRBJ1-4; D gene ambiguous. Trimming pared 6 bases from V and 4 bases from J, leaving 9 bases between. This CDR3 has 13 amino acids. CDR1 is MNHEY, CDR2 SVGAGI, per germline.

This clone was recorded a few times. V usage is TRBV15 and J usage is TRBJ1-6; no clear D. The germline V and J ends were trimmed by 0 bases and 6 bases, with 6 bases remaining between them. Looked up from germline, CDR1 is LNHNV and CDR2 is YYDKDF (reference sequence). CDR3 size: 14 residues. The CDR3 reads CATSRDVSNSPLHF. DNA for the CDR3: TGTGCCACCAGCAGAGATGTTAGTAATTCACCCCTCCACTTT.

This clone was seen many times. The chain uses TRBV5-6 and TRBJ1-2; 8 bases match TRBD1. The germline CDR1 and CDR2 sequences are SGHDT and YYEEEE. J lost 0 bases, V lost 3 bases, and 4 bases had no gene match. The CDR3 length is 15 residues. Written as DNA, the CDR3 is TGTGCCAGCAGCTATCGGGACAGGCCTAACTATGGCTACACCTTC. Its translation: CASSYRDRPNYGYTF.

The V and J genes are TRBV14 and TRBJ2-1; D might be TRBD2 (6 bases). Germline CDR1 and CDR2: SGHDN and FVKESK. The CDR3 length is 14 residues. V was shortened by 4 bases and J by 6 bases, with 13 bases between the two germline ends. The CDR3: CASSRDLASNEQFF. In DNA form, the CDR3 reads TGTGCCAGCAGCCGGGACTTAGCCTCCAATGAGCAGTTCTTC.

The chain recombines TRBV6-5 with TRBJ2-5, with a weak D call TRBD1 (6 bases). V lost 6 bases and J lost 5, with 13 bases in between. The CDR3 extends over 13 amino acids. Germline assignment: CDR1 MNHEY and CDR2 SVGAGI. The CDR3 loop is CASRVQGGETQYF. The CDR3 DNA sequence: TGTGCCAGCAGGGTACAGGGTGGGGAGACCCAGTACTTC.

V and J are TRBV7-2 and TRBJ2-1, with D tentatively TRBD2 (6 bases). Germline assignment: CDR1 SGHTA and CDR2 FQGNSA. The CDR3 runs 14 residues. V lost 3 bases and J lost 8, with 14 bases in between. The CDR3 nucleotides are TGTGCCAGCAGCTTGGACTATAGAACCCATGAGCAGTTCTTC. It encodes CASSLDYRTHEQFF.

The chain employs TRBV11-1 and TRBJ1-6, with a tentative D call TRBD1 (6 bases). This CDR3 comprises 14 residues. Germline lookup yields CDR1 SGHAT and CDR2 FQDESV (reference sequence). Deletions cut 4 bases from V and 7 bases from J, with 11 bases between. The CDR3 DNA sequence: TGTGCCAGCAGCTCCGGGACAAACAATTCACCCCTCCACTTT. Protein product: CASSSGTNNSPLHF.

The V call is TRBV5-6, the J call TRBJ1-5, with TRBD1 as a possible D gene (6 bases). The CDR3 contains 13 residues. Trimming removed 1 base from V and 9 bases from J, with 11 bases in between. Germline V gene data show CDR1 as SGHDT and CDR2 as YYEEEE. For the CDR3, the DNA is TGTGCCAGCAGCTTGAGTTTGACAGGGCCCCAGCATTTT. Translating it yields CASSLSLTGPQHF.

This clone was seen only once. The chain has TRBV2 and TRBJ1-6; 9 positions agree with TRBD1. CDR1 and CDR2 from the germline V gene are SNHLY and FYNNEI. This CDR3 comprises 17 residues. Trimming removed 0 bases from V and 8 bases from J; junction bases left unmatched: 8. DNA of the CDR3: TGTGCCAGCAGTGAAGCGCAAGGGACAGGGTGGGATTCACCCCTCCACTTT. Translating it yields CASSEAQGTGWDSPLHF.

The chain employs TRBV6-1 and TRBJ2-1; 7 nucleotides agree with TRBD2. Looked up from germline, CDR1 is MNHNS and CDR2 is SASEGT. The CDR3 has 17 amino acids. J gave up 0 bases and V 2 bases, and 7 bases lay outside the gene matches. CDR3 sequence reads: CASSELGGASSYNEQFF. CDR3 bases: TGTGCCAGCAGTGAATTGGGAGGGGCAAGCTCCTACAATGAGCAGTTCTTC.